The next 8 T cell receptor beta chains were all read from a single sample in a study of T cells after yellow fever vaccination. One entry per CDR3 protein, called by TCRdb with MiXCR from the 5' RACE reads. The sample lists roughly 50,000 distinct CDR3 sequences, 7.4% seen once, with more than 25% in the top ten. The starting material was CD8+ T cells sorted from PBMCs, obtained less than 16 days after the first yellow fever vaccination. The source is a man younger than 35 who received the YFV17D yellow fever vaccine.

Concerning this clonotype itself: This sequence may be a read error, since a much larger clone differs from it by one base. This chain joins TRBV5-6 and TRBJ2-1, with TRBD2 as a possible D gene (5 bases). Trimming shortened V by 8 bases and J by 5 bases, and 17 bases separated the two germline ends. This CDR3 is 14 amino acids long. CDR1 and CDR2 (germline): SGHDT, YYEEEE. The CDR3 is CARGPGVRHNEQFF. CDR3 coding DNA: TGTGCCAGGGGCCCCGGGGTACGGCACAATGAGCAGTTCTTC.

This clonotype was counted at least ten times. CDR3 amino acids: CSAYGAAENEKLFF. The CDR3 DNA reads TGCAGCGCGTACGGGGCAGCAGAAAATGAAAAACTGTTTTTT. The V call is TRBV29-1, the J call TRBJ1-4, with D maybe TRBD1 (5 bases). The V end was cut by 7 bases, the J end by 5 bases, with 17 bases between. The CDR3 runs 14 residues. The germline gives CDR1 SQVTM, CDR2 ANQGSEA.

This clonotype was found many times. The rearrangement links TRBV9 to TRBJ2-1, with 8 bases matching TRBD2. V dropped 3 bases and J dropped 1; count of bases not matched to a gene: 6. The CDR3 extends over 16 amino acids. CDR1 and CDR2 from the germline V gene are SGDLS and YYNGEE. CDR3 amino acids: CASSARGGVSYNEQFF. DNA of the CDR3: TGTGCCAGCAGCGCTCGGGGGGGGGTTTCCTACAATGAGCAGTTCTTC.

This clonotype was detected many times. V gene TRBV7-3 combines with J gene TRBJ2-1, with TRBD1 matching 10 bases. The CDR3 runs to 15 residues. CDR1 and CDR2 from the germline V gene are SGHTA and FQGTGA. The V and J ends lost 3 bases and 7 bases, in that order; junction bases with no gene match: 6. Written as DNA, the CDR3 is TGTGCCAGCAGCTTGGGACAGGGGTCGAGGAATGAGCAGTTCTTC. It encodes CASSLGQGSRNEQFF.

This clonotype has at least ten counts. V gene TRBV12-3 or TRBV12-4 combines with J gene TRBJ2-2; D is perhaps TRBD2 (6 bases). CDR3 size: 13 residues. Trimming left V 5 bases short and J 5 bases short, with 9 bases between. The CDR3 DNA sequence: TGTGCCAGCAGTCACGGGGGAACCGGGGAGCTGTTTTTT. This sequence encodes CASSHGGTGELFF.

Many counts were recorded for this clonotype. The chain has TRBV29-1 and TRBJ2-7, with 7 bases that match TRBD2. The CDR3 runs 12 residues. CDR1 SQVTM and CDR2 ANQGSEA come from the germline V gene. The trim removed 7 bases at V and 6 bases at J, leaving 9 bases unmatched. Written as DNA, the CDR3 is TGCAGCGCCCGGGGAGGGGCGGGCGAGCAGTACTTC. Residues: CSARGGAGEQYF.

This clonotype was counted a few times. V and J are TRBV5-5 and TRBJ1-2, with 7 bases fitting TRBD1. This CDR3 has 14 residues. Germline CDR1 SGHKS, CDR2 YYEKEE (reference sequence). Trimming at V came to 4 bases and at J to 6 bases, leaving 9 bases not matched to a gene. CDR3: CASSRQGEVDGYTF. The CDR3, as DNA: TGTGCCAGCAGCAGACAGGGTGAGGTTGATGGCTACACCTTC.

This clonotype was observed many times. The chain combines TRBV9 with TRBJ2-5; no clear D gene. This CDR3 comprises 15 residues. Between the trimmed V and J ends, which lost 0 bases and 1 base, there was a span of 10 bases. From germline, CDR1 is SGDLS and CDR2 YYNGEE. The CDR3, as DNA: TGTGCCAGCAGCGTAGACGGTATACCCCAAGAGACCCAGTACTTC. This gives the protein CASSVDGIPQETQYF.